The next 18 T cell receptor beta chains were all read from a single sample in a study of T cell responses to AZD1222 COVID-19 vaccine. Profiling relied on immunoSEQ multiplex PCR, and the TCRdb table lists in-frame clones only, not all of them. The table lists tens of thousands of clones, approximately 88% of them singletons, with roughly 14% in the top ten. The source was peripheral blood, collected on day 0 of AZD1222 vaccination. The receptor source for this set is an adult in good health.

V gene TRBV9 combines with J gene TRBJ1-1, with D unclear. Germline CDR1 reads SGDLS; CDR2 reads YYNGEE. The CDR3 extends over 13 amino acids. The V and J ends lost 0 bases and 8 bases respectively, with 11 bases between them. The CDR3 DNA follows: TGTGCCAGCAGCGTAGTCGGAACCTCGGAAGCTTTCTTT. It is translated as CASSVVGTSEAFF.

This clone was recorded once. The chain combines TRBV4-3 with TRBJ1-1; D gene ambiguous. Germline-derived CDR1 and CDR2 are LGHNA and YSLEER. This CDR3 is 14 amino acids long. The V gene lost 4 bases and the J gene lost 1 base, with 10 bases spanning the gap. The CDR3: CASSRRTGNTEAFF. CDR3 in DNA: TGCGCCAGCAGCCGAAGGACTGGGAACACTGAAGCTTTCTTT.

This clone was seen more than once but under ten times. V usage is TRBV24-1 and J usage is TRBJ2-2; D gene ambiguous. This CDR3 is 15 amino acids long. Germline lookup yields CDR1 KGHDR and CDR2 SFDVKD. Trimming removed 3 bases from V and 3 bases from J, with 10 bases in between. CDR3 nucleotide sequence: TGTGCCACCAGTGATCAACGAGCCGACACCGGGGAGCTGTTTTTT. This gives the protein CATSDQRADTGELFF.

The rearrangement joins TRBV11-3 to TRBJ2-3, with D uncertain. Germline lookup yields CDR1 SGHNT and CDR2 YENEEA. Deletions cut 1 base from V and 2 bases from J, with 7 bases between. There are 14 residues in the CDR3. CDR3 DNA sequence: TGTGCCAGCAGCTTAGGCGCTGACACAGATACGCAGTATTTT. This encodes CASSLGADTDTQYF.

The V gene is TRBV18, the J gene TRBJ2-1; 12 bases are shared with TRBD2. J was trimmed by 6 bases and V by 3 bases; bases with no gene match: 3. Germline V CDR1 and CDR2: KGHSH, LQKENI. The CDR3 is 15 amino acids. CDR3 loop: CASSPRTSGINEQFF. The CDR3 DNA reads TGTGCCAGCTCACCGCGGACTAGCGGGATCAATGAGCAGTTCTTC.

The chain uses TRBV30 and TRBJ1-1; TRBD1 might be the D (6 bases). The V end lost 4 bases, the J end lost 11 bases, and 14 bases lay between the germline ends. CDR1 GTSNPN and CDR2 SVGIG come from the germline V gene (reference sequence). The CDR3 is 11 amino acids. CDR3 in DNA: TGTGCCTGGACCCACAGGGAGGCGGCTTTCTTT. It yields the protein CAWTHREAAFF.

V gene TRBV7-3 combines with J gene TRBJ2-3; D is ambiguous. V was pared by 1 base and J by 5 bases, with 4 bases between. The germline V gene encodes CDR1 SGHTA and CDR2 FQGTGA. This CDR3 is built from 12 residues. CDR3 residues: CASSLSGDTQYF. For the CDR3, the DNA is TGTGCCAGCAGCTTAAGTGGAGATACGCAGTATTTT.

CDR3 nucleotides: TGTGCCAGCAGCCCACGAGTAGCGGGCTACAATGAGCAGTTCTTC. Its protein is CASSPRVAGYNEQFF. J is TRBJ2-1 and V is TRBV7-9, with 7 positions matching TRBD2. The CDR3 spans 15 residues. The germline V gene encodes CDR1 SEHNR and CDR2 FQNEAQ (reference sequence). J lost 3 bases, V lost 5 bases, and 7 bases had no gene match.

The sample holds one count of this clone. The chain is built from TRBV18 and TRBJ2-7; D may be TRBD1 or TRBD2 (5 bases each). This CDR3 contains 14 residues. V shed 2 bases and J shed 6 bases, with 14 bases lying between them. Germline V gives CDR1 KGHSH, CDR2 LQKENI. CDR3 sequence reads: CASSPTGPRFEQYF. CDR3 sequence (DNA): TGTGCCAGCTCACCAACGGGACCTCGTTTCGAGCAGTACTTC.

The chain uses TRBV29-1 and TRBJ1-6; the D gene is possibly TRBD1 (5 bases). The CDR3 has 13 residues. V lost 6 bases to trimming and J lost 7 bases, with 13 bases between them. Germline assignment: CDR1 SQVTM and CDR2 ANQGSEA. CDR3 nucleotide sequence: TGCAGCGTCCAGGTGACAGCGAATTCACCCCTCCACTTT. This gives the protein CSVQVTANSPLHF.

V gene TRBV10-3 combines with J gene TRBJ1-1; D gene unclear. The CDR3 extends over 14 amino acids. The V end lost 3 bases, the J end lost 1 base, and 9 bases lay between the germline ends. Per the germline V gene, CDR1 is ENHRY and CDR2 is SYGVKD. The CDR3 loop is CAISEDNTNTEAFF. In nucleotides, the CDR3 is TGTGCCATCAGTGAAGACAATACGAACACTGAAGCTTTCTTT.

The rearrangement links TRBV30 to TRBJ2-2, with D perhaps TRBD2 (6 bases). Germline assignment: CDR1 GTSNPN and CDR2 SVGIG (reference sequence). The CDR3 length is 18 residues. V lost 3 bases and J lost 4, with 24 bases in between. In DNA form, the CDR3 reads TGTGCCTGGAGGAGGACTCCAGCCCGGGGGTCTAGCACCGGGGAGCTGTTTTTT. Translated: CAWRRTPARGSSTGELFF. The variable domain in full, with the rest retrieved from reference TRBV30 and TRBJ2-2, is SQTIHQWPATLVQPVGSPLSLECTVEGTSNPNLYWYRQAAGRGLQLLFYSVGIGQISSEVPQNLSASRPQDRQFILSSKKLLLSDSGFYLCAWRRTPARGSSTGELFFGEGSRLTVL.

CDR3 loop: CASSLVGTGAYEQYF. In nucleotides, the CDR3 is TGTGCCAGCAGCTTAGTAGGGACAGGGGCTTATGAGCAGTACTTC. The rearrangement uses TRBV7-9 and TRBJ2-7; TRBD1 aligns across 10 bases. V lost 1 base to trimming and J lost 7 bases; unmatched junction nucleotides: 7. The CDR3 covers 15 residues. Germline CDR1 is SEHNR and CDR2 is FQNEAQ (reference sequence).

A few counts support this clone. Here the CDR3 DNA reads TGTGCCAGCAGCCGCAAACCGGGACTAGCTGAGTACAATGAGCAGTTCTTC. It encodes CASSRKPGLAEYNEQFF. The chain uses TRBV5-6 and TRBJ2-1; TRBD2 aligns across 9 bases. This CDR3 is 17 amino acids long. The V gene end was trimmed by 4 bases and the J gene end by 4 bases; junction bases not matched to a gene: 12. Germline V CDR1 and CDR2: SGHDT, YYEEEE.

This rearrangement joins TRBV11-2 to TRBJ2-6; the match to TRBD2 covers 10 bases. Germline loops: CDR1 SGHAT, CDR2 FQNNGV. CDR3 size: 16 residues. Trimming cost V 3 bases and J 2 bases; bases outside gene matches: 1. CDR3 nucleotides: TGTGCCAGCAGCTTCAGCGGGAGGGCTGGGGCCAACGTCCTGACTTTC. It specifies CASSFSGRAGANVLTF. Combining the CDR3 with reference TRBV11-2 and TRBJ2-6 gives the whole variable domain EAGVAQSPRYKIIEKRQSVAFWCNPISGHATLYWYQQILGQGPKLLIQFQNNGVVDDSQLPKDRFSAERLKGVDSTLKIQPAKLEDSAVYLCASSFSGRAGANVLTFGAGSRLTVL.

This chain connects TRBV30 to TRBJ2-5; 9 bases agree with TRBD2. Germline V CDR1 and CDR2: GTSNPN, SVGIG (reference sequence). Losses at the gene ends were 4 bases for V and 7 bases for J; bases not matched to a gene: 19. This CDR3 has 17 amino acids. The CDR3 here is CAWTPLGAGGSLWTQYF. CDR3 sequence (DNA): TGTGCCTGGACCCCACTCGGGGCGGGAGGGTCTCTTTGGACCCAGTACTTC.

The chain uses TRBV13 and TRBJ2-4; perhaps TRBD1 as D (6 bases). This CDR3 is built from 19 residues. CDR1 PRHDT and CDR2 FYEKMQ come from the germline V gene (reference sequence). V lost 3 bases to trimming and J lost 1 base, with 22 bases between them. The CDR3 nucleotides are TGTGCCAGCAGCTTCTGGGCTGAAAAGGGGGTGAGGGCCAAAAACATTCAGTACTTC. It encodes CASSFWAEKGVRAKNIQYF.

This chain connects TRBV6-2 or TRBV6-3 to TRBJ2-1; possibly TRBD1 for D (5 bases). The CDR3 is 15 residues long. V lost 2 bases and J 8 bases, leaving 16 bases between the germline ends. Germline CDR1 MNHEY, CDR2 SVGEGT. CDR3 DNA sequence: TGTGCCAGCAGTTACGCCTCTATTTTAGGGGATGAGCAGTTCTTC. Translating gives CASSYASILGDEQFF.